The clone carrying this T cell receptor (beta chain) showed up many times. Its specificity is unknown. This specimen belongs to a study of T cells in Graves' hyperthyroidism and ophthalmopathy. Study results and caveats: Blood also held most thyroid clonotypes expanded beyond 0.001. Ophthalmopathy was distinguished from stable hyperthyroidism by 13 V-J signatures.

Germline values: CDR1 SNHLY, CDR2 FYNNEI. The CDR3 sequence is 13 residues long. Deletions cut 5 bases from V and 1 base from J, with 8 bases between. Amplification targeted TCR beta CDR3 regions from RNA transcripts. HTBI primers were used for first-round RT-PCR of the TCR CDR3. TCRdb reprocessed the multiplex PCR reads with MiXCR, giving one entry per CDR3 protein. Altogether 490,000 or so distinct CDR3 sequences are present, 46% being singletons, with the ten largest covering about two fifths. Uncontrolled infection, other autoimmune disease, pregnancy or lactation barred patients from enrollment. Each diagnosis drew on symptoms, thyroxine, TRAb, thyroid ultrasound and orbital computed tomography findings.

The sample was peripheral blood or thyroid tissue (not recorded which). The clonotype comes from an adult woman with Graves' disease, either hyperthyroidism or ophthalmopathy (not recorded which). The chain links TRBV2 to TRBJ1-1; D unclear. This CDR3 is CASSNVENTEAFF. The CDR3 coding sequence is TGTGCCAGCAGTAACGTAGAGAACACTGAAGCTTTCTTT.